These 3 T cell receptor beta chains share one sample of origin, sequenced in a study of blood T cells in healthy people across ages. With a J-beta primer mix and a sample-barcoded 5' primer, a second PCR ran roughly 7 to 11 cycles. TCRdb processed the 5' RACE reads anew with MiXCR; each CDR3 protein has one entry. The top ten hold approximately 10% of the sample, which has about 1.6 million distinct CDR3 sequences, about 31% seen once. The sample comprised blood. These receptors were taken from a young woman in good health.

The rearrangement links TRBV20-1 to TRBJ1-2; D is unclear. Germline V gene lookup returns CDR1 DFQATT and CDR2 SNEGSKA (reference sequence). The CDR3 is 13 residues long. Trimming cost V 5 bases and J 2 bases, with 12 bases left between them. This chain's CDR3 is CSAVNSGNYGYTF. CDR3 DNA sequence: TGCAGTGCTGTGAATAGTGGAAACTATGGCTACACCTTC.

This clonotype was found many times. The rearrangement links TRBV10-3 to TRBJ2-7, with D unclear. The CDR3 has 11 amino acids. V shed 2 bases and J shed 3 bases, with 2 bases lying between them. Germline values: CDR1 ENHRY, CDR2 SYGVKD. The CDR3 reads CAISEGYEQYF. DNA of the CDR3: TGTGCCATCAGTGAGGGCTACGAGCAGTACTTC.

In this sample, this clonotype turned up many times. This sequence joins TRBV20-1 and TRBJ2-3, with a possible D match to TRBD1 (6 bases). The CDR3 runs 14 residues. V was shortened by 5 bases and J by 5 bases, with 17 bases between the two germline ends. Looked up from germline, CDR1 is DFQATT and CDR2 is SNEGSKA (reference sequence). The CDR3 coding sequence is TGCAGTGCTCCCCTCATCCGAGGGGGAGATACGCAGTATTTT. It is translated as CSAPLIRGGDTQYF.